The clone carrying this T cell receptor (beta chain) was detected ten times or more. The investigators amplified TCR beta CDR3 regions from RNA transcripts. When the TCR CDR3 underwent first-round RT-PCR, the HTBI primer set was used. Using its own MiXCR run on the multiplex PCR reads, TCRdb lists one record per CDR3 protein. Seen here are some 600,000 distinct CDR3 sequences, roughly 14% observed once, and the top ten hold around 5.4%. This record belongs to a study of T cells in Graves' hyperthyroidism and ophthalmopathy. This CDR3 spans 15 amino acids. Trimming cost V 5 bases and J 3 bases; bases outside gene matches: 9.

The chain uses TRBV12-3 or TRBV12-4 and TRBJ2-7, with 8 bases fitting TRBD1. Sample: blood. The receptor was derived from a woman aged 25 to 45 with Graves' hyperthyroidism that later progressed to Graves' ophthalmopathy. CDR3 sequence reads: CASSPTDRGYYEQYF. The CDR3 DNA reads TGTGCCAGCAGTCCAACTGACAGGGGATACTACGAGCAGTACTTC.